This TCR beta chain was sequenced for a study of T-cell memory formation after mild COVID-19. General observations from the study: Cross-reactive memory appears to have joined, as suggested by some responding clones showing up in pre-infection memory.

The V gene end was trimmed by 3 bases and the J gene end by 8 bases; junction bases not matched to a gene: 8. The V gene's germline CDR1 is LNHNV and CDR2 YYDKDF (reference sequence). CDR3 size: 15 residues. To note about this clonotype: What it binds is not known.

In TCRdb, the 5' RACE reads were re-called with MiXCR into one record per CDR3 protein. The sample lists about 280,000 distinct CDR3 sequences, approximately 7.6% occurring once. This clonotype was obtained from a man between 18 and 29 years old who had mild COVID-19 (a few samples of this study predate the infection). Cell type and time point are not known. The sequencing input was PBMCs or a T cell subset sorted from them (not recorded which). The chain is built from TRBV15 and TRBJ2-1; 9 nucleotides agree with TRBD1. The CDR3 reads CATSRGQGLAHEQFF. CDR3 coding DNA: TGTGCCACCAGCAGGGGACAGGGTTTGGCGCATGAGCAGTTCTTC.